The sequence of this TCR beta chain was determined in a study of CD8 T cells in Susac syndrome. V trimming: 0 bases; J trimming: 9 bases; junction bases outside the gene matches: 6. CDR3 length: 13 residues. Germline values: CDR1 SQVTM, CDR2 ANQGSEA. From blood CD8+ and CD4+ T cells, TCR beta sequences were generated. Random hexamers primed reverse transcription of roughly 0.5 to 1 ug RNA. TCRdb ran MiXCR on the immunoSEQ multiplex PCR reads and lists one entry per CDR3 protein. Counted here are 150,000 to 200,000 distinct CDR3 sequences, 90% to 95% occurring once; the ten biggest clones make up about 0.13%.

The chain uses TRBV29-1 and TRBJ2-7; 9 positions agree with TRBD1. Source material: CD4+ T cells from PBMCs. The TCR was taken from a human donor in good health. CDR3 coding DNA: TGCAGCGTTGAAGAGAGGGGACAGGGACGGCAGTACTTC. Its translation: CSVEERGQGRQYF.